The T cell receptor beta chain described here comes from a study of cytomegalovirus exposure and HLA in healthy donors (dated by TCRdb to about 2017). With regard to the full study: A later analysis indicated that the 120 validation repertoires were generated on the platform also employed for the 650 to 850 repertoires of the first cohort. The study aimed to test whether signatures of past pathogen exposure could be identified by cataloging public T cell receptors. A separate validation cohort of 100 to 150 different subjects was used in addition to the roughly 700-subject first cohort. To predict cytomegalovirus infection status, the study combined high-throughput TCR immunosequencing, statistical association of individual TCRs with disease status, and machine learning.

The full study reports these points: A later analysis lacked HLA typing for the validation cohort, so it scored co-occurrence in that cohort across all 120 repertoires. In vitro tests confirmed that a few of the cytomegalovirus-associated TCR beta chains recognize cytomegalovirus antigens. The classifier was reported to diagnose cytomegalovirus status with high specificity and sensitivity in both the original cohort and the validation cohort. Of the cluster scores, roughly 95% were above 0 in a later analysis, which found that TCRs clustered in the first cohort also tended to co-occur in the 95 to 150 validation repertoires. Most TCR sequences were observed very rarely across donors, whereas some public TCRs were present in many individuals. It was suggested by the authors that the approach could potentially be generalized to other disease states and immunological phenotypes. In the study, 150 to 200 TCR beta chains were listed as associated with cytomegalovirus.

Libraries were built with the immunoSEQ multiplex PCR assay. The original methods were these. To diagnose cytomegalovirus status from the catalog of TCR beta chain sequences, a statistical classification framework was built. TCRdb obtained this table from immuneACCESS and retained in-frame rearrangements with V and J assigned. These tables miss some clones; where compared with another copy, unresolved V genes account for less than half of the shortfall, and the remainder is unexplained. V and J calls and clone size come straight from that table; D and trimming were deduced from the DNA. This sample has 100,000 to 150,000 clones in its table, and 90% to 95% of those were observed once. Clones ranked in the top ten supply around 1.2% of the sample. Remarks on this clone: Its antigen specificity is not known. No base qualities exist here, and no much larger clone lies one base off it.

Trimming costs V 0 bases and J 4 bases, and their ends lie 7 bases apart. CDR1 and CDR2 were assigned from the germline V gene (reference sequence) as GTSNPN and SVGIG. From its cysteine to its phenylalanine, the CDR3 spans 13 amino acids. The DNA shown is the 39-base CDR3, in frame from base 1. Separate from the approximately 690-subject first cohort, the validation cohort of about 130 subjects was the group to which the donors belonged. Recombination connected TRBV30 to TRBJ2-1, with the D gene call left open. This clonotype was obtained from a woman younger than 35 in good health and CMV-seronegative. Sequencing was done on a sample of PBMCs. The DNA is TGTGCCTGGAGTGTACGACTTTACAATGAGCAGTTCTTC. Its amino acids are CAWSVRLYNEQFF.